The 21 T cell receptor beta chains below all came from one sample that was sequenced in a study of CD8+ T cells in alopecia areata. Extracted from the samples, RNA was reverse transcribed into cDNA to serve as the sequencing template. Sequencing was performed with immunoSEQ multiplex PCR; in TCRdb, only in-frame clones are kept and a portion is missing. In the table there are under 200,000 clones, 60% to 75% of which are singletons. Treatment reported: oral pan-JAK inhibitor, 5-10 mg twice daily. Material: CD4+ T cells sorted from blood, obtained at week 24, from a patient treated with tofacitinib. These receptors were collected from a human donor with alopecia areata.

The chain is built from TRBV19 and TRBJ2-5, with D perhaps matching TRBD1 (6 bases). The CDR3 is made up of 15 amino acids. Deletions cut 1 base from V and 2 bases from J, with 11 bases between. The germline V gene has CDR1 LNHDA and CDR2 SQIVND (reference sequence). The CDR3 reads CASSIAHGQQETQYF. The CDR3 DNA is TGTGCCAGTAGTATAGCGCACGGACAGCAAGAGACCCAGTACTTC.

V gene TRBV7-9 combines with J gene TRBJ2-7; D is unclear. The length of the CDR3 is 16 residues. CDR1 and CDR2 (germline): SEHNR, FQNEAQ (reference sequence). V gave up 4 bases and J gave up 0 bases, with 16 bases separating them. The CDR3 loop reads CASSYHSSKGSYEQYF. For the CDR3, the DNA is TGTGCCAGCAGCTACCATTCATCGAAAGGCTCCTACGAGCAGTACTTC.

The chain combines TRBV2 with TRBJ2-3; TRBD2 might be the D (6 bases). V shed 9 bases and J shed 1 base, with 20 bases lying between them. Germline V gene lookup returns CDR1 SNHLY and CDR2 FYNNEI. The CDR3 runs 16 residues. The CDR3 bases are TGTGCCAGTAGACTGCCGTCGGGGACTGGCACAGATACGCAGTATTTT. As protein: CASRLPSGTGTDTQYF.

The chain joins TRBV6-5 to TRBJ2-3, with D possibly being TRBD1 (6 bases). V dropped 8 bases and J dropped 2 bases, with 11 bases sitting between them. From germline, CDR1 is MNHEY and CDR2 SVGAGI. The CDR3 spans 13 residues. CDR3 nucleotides: TGTGCCAGCCGGGACATCCTCACAGATACGCAGTATTTT. This sequence encodes CASRDILTDTQYF.

This chain joins TRBV30 and TRBJ2-3; D not resolved. Trimming stripped 0 bases from V and 10 bases from J, with 11 bases between. CDR1 is GTSNPN, CDR2 SVGIG, per germline (reference sequence). The CDR3 has 12 residues. CDR3 in amino acids: CAWSVASSAQYF. Here the CDR3 DNA reads TGTGCCTGGAGTGTAGCCAGTTCCGCGCAGTATTTT.

This CDR3 reads CASSYKTSGEGTQYF. DNA for the CDR3: TGTGCCAGCAGTTACAAGACTAGCGGGGAGGGGACCCAGTACTTC. The gene calls are TRBV6-5 and TRBJ2-5, with 11 bases matching TRBD2. V was clipped by 2 bases and J by 7 bases; unmatched bases: 6. The CDR3 totals 15 residues. Germline-derived CDR1 and CDR2 are MNHEY and SVGAGI.

This chain joins TRBV15 and TRBJ2-2; D remains unclear. Germline-derived CDR1 and CDR2 are LNHNV and YYDKDF (reference sequence). The V gene lost 3 bases and the J gene lost 7 bases, with 15 bases spanning the gap. This CDR3 region has 15 residues. CDR3 in amino acids: CATSRFKVADGELFF. The CDR3 bases are TGTGCCACCAGCAGGTTCAAAGTTGCGGACGGGGAGCTGTTTTTT.

This chain's CDR3 is CAVHGGRAAYNEQFF. The CDR3 nucleotides are TGTGCCGTCCACGGGGGCAGGGCTGCCTACAATGAGCAGTTCTTC. The rearrangement uses TRBV30 and TRBJ2-1; D tentatively fits TRBD1 or TRBD2 (6 bases each). Trimming shortened V by 8 bases and J by 2 bases, and 19 bases separated the two germline ends. Germline CDR1 reads GTSNPN; CDR2 reads SVGIG (reference sequence). CDR3 length: 15 residues.

This chain links TRBV6-5 with TRBJ1-5; D is undetermined. The ends were cut back, 2 bases at V and 1 base at J, with 3 bases in the middle. The CDR3 is 13 amino acids. Germline V gives CDR1 MNHEY, CDR2 SVGAGI. DNA for the CDR3: TGTGCCAGCAGTTACACGAGCAATCAGCCCCAGCATTTT. This sequence encodes CASSYTSNQPQHF.

The genes are TRBV5-1 and TRBJ1-1; perhaps TRBD1 as D (5 bases). This CDR3 has 15 amino acids. V was shortened by 1 base and J by 5 bases, with 15 bases between the two germline ends. Germline V gene lookup returns CDR1 SGHRS and CDR2 YFSETQ. DNA for the CDR3: TGCGCCAGCAGCTTGACTTGGGGGGAAGGGACTGAAGCTTTCTTT. Protein product: CASSLTWGEGTEAFF.

The J gene is TRBJ2-5, the V gene TRBV29-1, with a possible D match to TRBD1 (6 bases). Trimming took 4 bases from V and 5 from J, leaving 14 bases between them. The CDR3 is made up of 13 amino acids. The germline V gene encodes CDR1 SQVTM and CDR2 ANQGSEA. The CDR3 sequence: CSVGQGKGETQYF. The CDR3 DNA sequence: TGCAGCGTTGGGCAGGGGAAGGGTGAGACCCAGTACTTC.

The rearrangement links TRBV19 to TRBJ1-6; 9 bases agree with TRBD1. The CDR3 spans 15 residues. V gave up 5 bases and J gave up 9 bases; unmatched junction bases: 8. From germline, CDR1 is LNHDA and CDR2 SQIVND (reference sequence). The CDR3 nucleotides read TGTGCCAGTAGTGACAGGGGGATGGATATTTCACCCCTCCACTTT. Protein product: CASSDRGMDISPLHF.

The sample holds a few counts of this clone. The chain uses TRBV7-8 and TRBJ2-5, with 7 bases that match TRBD1. Trimming cost V 1 base and J 3 bases; bases outside gene matches: 5. Germline V CDR1 and CDR2: SGHVS, FQNEAQ. The CDR3 length is 15 residues. The CDR3 loop is CASSLDRQGEETQYF. DNA for the CDR3: TGTGCCAGCAGCTTAGATCGACAGGGCGAAGAGACCCAGTACTTC.

The chain couples TRBV5-1 to TRBJ1-2, with no clear D. This CDR3 comprises 14 residues. Germline-derived CDR1 and CDR2 are SGHRS and YFSETQ. The ends were cut back, 4 bases at V and 6 bases at J, with 16 bases in the middle. CDR3 nucleotides: TGCGCCAGCAGCCGACCAATTGGAGGAGATGGCTACACCTTC. Encoded protein: CASSRPIGGDGYTF.

The rearrangement links TRBV30 to TRBJ1-4; 8 nucleotides line up with TRBD1. This CDR3 contains 12 residues. The J segment lost 7 bases and the V segment lost 5 bases, leaving 3 bases of the junction unmatched. CDR1 GTSNPN and CDR2 SVGIG come from the germline V gene (reference sequence). CDR3 sequence: CAWDRGFEKLFF. CDR3 DNA: TGTGCCTGGGACAGGGGATTTGAAAAACTGTTTTTT.

The V gene is TRBV25-1, the J gene TRBJ1-6, with 7 nucleotides matching TRBD1. The CDR3 totals 14 residues. The germline gives CDR1 MGHDK, CDR2 SYGVNS. V lost 7 bases, J lost 7 bases, and 7 bases stayed unmatched. This chain's CDR3 is CASKSGTENSPLHF. CDR3 DNA: TGTGCCAGCAAATCCGGGACAGAAAATTCACCCCTCCACTTT.

This chain links TRBV2 with TRBJ2-5; D uncertain. Deletions cut 7 bases from V and 3 bases from J, with 9 bases between. This CDR3 spans 12 amino acids. Germline V gene lookup returns CDR1 SNHLY and CDR2 FYNNEI. In DNA form, the CDR3 reads TGTGCCAGCACGAGGACGGAAGAGACCCAGTACTTC. Its translation is CASTRTEETQYF.

CDR3 in amino acids: CASSDVQNTEAFF. The CDR3 nucleotides read TGTGCCAGCAGTGACGTCCAGAACACTGAAGCTTTCTTT. V is TRBV6-1 and J is TRBJ1-1; unclear D gene. Between the trimmed V and J ends, which lost 3 bases and 1 base, there was a span of 6 bases. Germline V lookup: CDR1 MNHNS, CDR2 SASEGT. This CDR3 is 13 amino acids long.

This clone has more than one count but fewer than ten. The chain carries TRBV5-1 and TRBJ2-5; D call uncertain. The V and J ends lost 5 bases and 4 bases respectively, with 18 bases between them. The CDR3 is 15 amino acids. Germline CDR1 SGHRS, CDR2 YFSETQ. The CDR3 protein is CASSFLTPTVETQYF. The CDR3 DNA follows: TGCGCCAGCAGTTTTTTGACCCCGACGGTAGAGACCCAGTACTTC.

This sequence joins TRBV18 and TRBJ2-6; D might be TRBD1 or TRBD2, each matching 5 bases. This CDR3 contains 17 residues. Germline V gives CDR1 KGHSH, CDR2 LQKENI. The V and J ends lost 8 bases and 0 bases respectively, with 17 bases between them. The chain's CDR3 is CASMSGTDLSGANVLTF. The CDR3 nucleotides read TGTGCCAGCATGTCCGGGACGGACCTCTCTGGGGCCAACGTCCTGACTTTC.

The chain has TRBV29-1 and TRBJ1-2; 7 nucleotides line up with TRBD1. The V and J ends lost 6 bases and 7 bases, in that order; junction bases with no gene match: 5. Germline V gene lookup returns CDR1 SQVTM and CDR2 ANQGSEA. The CDR3 extends over 11 amino acids. This CDR3 reads CSVDYRGGYTF. The CDR3 DNA is TGCAGCGTGGACTACAGGGGTGGCTACACCTTC.